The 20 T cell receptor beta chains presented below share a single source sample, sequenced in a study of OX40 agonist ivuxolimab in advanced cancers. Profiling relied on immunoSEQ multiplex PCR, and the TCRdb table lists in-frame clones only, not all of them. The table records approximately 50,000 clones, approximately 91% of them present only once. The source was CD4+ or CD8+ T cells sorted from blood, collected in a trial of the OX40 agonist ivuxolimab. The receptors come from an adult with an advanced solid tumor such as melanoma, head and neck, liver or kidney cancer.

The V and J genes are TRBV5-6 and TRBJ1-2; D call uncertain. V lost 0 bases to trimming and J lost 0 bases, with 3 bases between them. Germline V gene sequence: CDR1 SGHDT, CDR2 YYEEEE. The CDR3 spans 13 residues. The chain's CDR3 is CASSLAANYGYTF. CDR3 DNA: TGTGCCAGCAGCTTGGCAGCTAACTATGGCTACACCTTC. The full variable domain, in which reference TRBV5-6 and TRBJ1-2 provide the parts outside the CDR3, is DAGVTQSPTHLIKTRGQQVTLRCSPKSGHDTVSWYQQALGQGPQFIFQYYEEEERQRGNFPDRFSGHQFPNYSSELNVNALLLGDSALYLCASSLAANYGYTFGSGTRLTVV.

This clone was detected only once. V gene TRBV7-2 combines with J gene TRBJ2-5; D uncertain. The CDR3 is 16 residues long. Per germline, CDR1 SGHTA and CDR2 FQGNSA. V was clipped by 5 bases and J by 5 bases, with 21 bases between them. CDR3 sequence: CASSPNWVPRRETQYF. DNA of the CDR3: TGTGCCAGCAGCCCTAATTGGGTCCCTCGGCGGGAGACCCAGTACTTC.

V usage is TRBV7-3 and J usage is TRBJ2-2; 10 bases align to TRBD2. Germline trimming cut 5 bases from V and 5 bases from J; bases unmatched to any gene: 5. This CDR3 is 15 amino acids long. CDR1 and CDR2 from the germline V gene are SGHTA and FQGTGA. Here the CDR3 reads CASSPGTSETGELFF. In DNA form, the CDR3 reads TGTGCCAGCAGCCCAGGGACTAGCGAAACCGGGGAGCTGTTTTTT. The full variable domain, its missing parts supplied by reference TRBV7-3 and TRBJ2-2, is GAGVSQTPSNKVTEKGKYVELRCDPISGHTALYWYRQSLGQGPEFLIYFQGTGAADDSGLPNDRFFAVRPEGSVSTLKIQRTERGDSAVYLCASSPGTSETGELFFGEGSRLTVL.

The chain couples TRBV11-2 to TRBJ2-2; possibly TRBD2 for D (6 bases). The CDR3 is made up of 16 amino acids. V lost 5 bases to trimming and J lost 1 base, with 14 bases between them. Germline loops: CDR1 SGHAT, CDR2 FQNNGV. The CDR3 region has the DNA TGTGCCAGCAGCCCCCGGACTATCCTGAACACCGGGGAGCTGTTTTTT. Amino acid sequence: CASSPRTILNTGELFF.

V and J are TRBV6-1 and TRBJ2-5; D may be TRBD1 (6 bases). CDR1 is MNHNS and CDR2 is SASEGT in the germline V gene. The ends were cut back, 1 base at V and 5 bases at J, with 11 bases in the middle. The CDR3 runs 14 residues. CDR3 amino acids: CASSEGGGGETQYF. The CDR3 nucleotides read TGTGCCAGCAGTGAAGGAGGGGGTGGGGAGACCCAGTACTTC.

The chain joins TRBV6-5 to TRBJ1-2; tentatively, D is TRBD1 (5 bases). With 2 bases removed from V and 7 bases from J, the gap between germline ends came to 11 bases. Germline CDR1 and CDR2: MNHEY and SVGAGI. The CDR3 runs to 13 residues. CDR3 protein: CASSYRGALGYTF. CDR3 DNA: TGTGCCAGCAGTTACAGAGGGGCTCTTGGCTACACCTTC.

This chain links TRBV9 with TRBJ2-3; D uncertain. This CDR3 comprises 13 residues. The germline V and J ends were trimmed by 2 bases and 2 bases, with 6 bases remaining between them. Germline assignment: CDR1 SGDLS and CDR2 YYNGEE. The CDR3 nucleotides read TGTGCCAGCAGCGTCTTGCCCACAGATACGCAGTATTTT. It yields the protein CASSVLPTDTQYF.

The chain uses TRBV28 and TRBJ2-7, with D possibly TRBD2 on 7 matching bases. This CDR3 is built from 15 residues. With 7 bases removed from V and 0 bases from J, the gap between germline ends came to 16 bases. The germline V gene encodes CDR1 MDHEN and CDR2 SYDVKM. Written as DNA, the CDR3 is TGTGCCAGCACGACCGACGGGGGGCTCTCCTACGAGCAGTACTTC. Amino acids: CASTTDGGLSYEQYF. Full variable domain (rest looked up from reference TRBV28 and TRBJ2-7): DVKVTQSSRYLVKRTGEKVFLECVQDMDHENMFWYRQDPGLGLRLIYFSYDVKMKEKGDIPEGYSVSREKKERFSLILESASTNQTSMYLCASTTDGGLSYEQYFGPGTRLTVT.

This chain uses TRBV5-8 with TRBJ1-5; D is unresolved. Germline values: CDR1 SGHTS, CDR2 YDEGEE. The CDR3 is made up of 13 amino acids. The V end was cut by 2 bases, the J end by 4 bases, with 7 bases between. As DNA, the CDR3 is TGTGCCAGCAGCTTATCACAAAATCAGCCCCAGCATTTT. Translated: CASSLSQNQPQHF. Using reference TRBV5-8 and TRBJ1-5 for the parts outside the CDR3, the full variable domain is EAGVTQSPTHLIKTRGQQATLRCSPISGHTSVYWYQQALGLGLQFLLWYDEGEERNRGNFPPRFSGRQFPNYSSELNVNALELEDSALYLCASSLSQNQPQHFGDGTRLSIL.

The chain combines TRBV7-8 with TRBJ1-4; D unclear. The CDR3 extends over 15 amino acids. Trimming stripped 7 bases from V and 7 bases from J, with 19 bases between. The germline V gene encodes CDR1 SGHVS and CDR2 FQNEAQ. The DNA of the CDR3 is TGTGCCAGCATCCCCGGGGAGGGATCGCCTGAAAAACTGTTTTTT. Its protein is CASIPGEGSPEKLFF.

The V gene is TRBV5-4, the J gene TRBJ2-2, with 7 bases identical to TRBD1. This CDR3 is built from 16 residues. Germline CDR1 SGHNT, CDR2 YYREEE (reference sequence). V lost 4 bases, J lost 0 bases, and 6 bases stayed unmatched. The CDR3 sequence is CASSANRGTNTGELFF. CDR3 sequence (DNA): TGTGCCAGCAGCGCCAACAGGGGTACGAACACCGGGGAGCTGTTTTTT.

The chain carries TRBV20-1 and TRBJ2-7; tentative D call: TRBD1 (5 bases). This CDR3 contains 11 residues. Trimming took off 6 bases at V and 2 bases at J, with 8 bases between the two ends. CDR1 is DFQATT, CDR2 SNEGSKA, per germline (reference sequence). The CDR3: CSASTAYEQYF. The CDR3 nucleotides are TGCAGTGCCTCGACAGCCTACGAGCAGTACTTC.

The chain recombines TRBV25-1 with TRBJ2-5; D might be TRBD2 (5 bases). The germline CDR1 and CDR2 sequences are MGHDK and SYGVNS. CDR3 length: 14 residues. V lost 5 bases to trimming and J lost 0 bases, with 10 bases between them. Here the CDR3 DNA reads TGTGCCAGCAGTCTTCGAGCGGACCAAGAGACCCAGTACTTC. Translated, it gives CASSLRADQETQYF. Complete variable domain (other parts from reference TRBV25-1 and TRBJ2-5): EADIYQTPRYLVIGTGKKITLECSQTMGHDKMYWYQQDPGMELHLIHYSYGVNSTEKGDLSSESTVSRIRTEHFPLTLESARPSHTSQYLCASSLRADQETQYFGPGTRLLVL.

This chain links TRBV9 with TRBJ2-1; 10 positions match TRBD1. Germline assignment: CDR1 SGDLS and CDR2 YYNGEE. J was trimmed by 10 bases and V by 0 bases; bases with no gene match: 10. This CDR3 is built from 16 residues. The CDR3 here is CASSVASGQGISEQFF. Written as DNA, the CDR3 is TGTGCCAGCAGCGTAGCCTCGGGACAGGGGATTTCCGAGCAGTTCTTC.

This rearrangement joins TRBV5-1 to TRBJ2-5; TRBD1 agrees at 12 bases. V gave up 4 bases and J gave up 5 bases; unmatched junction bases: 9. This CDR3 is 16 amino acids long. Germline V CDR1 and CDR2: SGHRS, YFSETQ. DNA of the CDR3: TGCGCCAGCAGCGCCGGGACAGGGGGCGCGGGGGAGACCCAGTACTTC. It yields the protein CASSAGTGGAGETQYF.

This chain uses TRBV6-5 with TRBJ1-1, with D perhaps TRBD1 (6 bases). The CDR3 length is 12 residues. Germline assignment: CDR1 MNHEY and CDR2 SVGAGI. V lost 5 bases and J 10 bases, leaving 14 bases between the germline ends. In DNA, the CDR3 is TGTGCCAGCAGTAACCCCTACAGGGTAGCTTTCTTT. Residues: CASSNPYRVAFF.

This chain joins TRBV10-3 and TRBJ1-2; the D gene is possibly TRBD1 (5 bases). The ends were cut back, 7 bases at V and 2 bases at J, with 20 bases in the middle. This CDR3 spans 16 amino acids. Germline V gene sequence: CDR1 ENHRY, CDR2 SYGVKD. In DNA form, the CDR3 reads TGTGCCATCAAGGGAAGCCAGGGTCTAACCAACTATGGCTACACCTTC. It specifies CAIKGSQGLTNYGYTF.

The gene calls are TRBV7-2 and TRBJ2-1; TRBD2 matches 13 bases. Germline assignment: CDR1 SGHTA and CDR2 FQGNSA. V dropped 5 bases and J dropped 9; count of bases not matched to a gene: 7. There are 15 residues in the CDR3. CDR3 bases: TGTGCCAGCAGCGTAACTAGCGGGAGGGCCGGTGAGCAGTTCTTC. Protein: CASSVTSGRAGEQFF.

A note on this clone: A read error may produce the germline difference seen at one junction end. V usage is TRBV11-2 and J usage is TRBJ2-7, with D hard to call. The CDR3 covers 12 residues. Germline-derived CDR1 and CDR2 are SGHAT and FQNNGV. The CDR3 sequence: CAGSLDVHEQYF. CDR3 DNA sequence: TGTGCCGGCAGCTTAGATGTCCACGAGCAGTACTTC.

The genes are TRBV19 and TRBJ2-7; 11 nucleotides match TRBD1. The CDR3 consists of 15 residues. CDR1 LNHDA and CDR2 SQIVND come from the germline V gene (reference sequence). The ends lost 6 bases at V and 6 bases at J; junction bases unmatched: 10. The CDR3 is CASSPGTGGIGEQYF. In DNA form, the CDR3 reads TGTGCCAGTAGCCCTGGGACAGGGGGTATAGGCGAGCAGTACTTC.